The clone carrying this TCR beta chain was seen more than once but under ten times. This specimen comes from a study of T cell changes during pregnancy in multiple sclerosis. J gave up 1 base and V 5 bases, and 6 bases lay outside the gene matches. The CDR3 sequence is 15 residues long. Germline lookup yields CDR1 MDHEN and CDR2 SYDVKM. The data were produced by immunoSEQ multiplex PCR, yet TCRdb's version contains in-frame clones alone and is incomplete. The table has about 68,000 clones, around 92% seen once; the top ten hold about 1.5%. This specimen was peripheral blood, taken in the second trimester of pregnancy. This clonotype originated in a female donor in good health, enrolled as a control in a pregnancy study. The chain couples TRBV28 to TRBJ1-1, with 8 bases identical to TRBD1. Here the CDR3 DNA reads TGTGCCAGCAGTACCTACAGGGGGAGGAACACTGAAGCTTTCTTT. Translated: CASSTYRGRNTEAFF.